The entry that follows covers one TCR beta chain sequence. Its antigen is not identified. At sampling all donors were nominally healthy, likely with unrecorded immune exposures. These data come from a study of cytomegalovirus exposure and HLA in healthy donors. Primers: 60 Vbeta forward and 13 Jbeta reverse. Here immunoSEQ multiplex PCR was the method, and the copy in TCRdb shows in-frame clones only, minus some. This listing includes 150,000 to 200,000 clones. Study-wide findings and caveats: A later look showed TCR association rates differing by HLA locus, highest for DRB1 and lowest for HLA-C. Associated with HLA alleles at 0.05 false discovery rate in a later analysis were over 15,000 TCR beta sequences. Many donors carried some public TCRs, although rarity characterized most TCR sequences.

Germline lookup yields CDR1 MNHNS and CDR2 SASEGT. This CDR3 spans 14 amino acids. V shed 5 bases and J shed 8 bases, with 15 bases lying between them. The source material was PBMCs. The TCR comes from a man younger than 45 in good health and CMV-seronegative. The gene calls are TRBV6-1 and TRBJ1-4, with D perhaps TRBD1 (5 bases). CDR3 region: CASSNPGSREKLFF. CDR3 nucleotide sequence: TGTGCCAGCAGTAACCCAGGGTCGAGGGAAAAACTGTTTTTT.